These 26 T cell receptor beta chains were sequenced from one sample in a study of T cell responses to AZD1222 COVID-19 vaccine. Produced via immunoSEQ multiplex PCR; TCRdb's table is partial and in-frame only. Of roughly 91,000 clones in the sample, approximately 90% were seen once. The sequencing here drew on peripheral blood, taken on day 0 of AZD1222 vaccination. The receptors come from an adult in good health.

This chain's CDR3 is CASSLDVGPYNSPLHF. The CDR3 region has the DNA TGTGCCAGCAGCTTGGATGTAGGGCCTTATAATTCACCCCTCCACTTT. The chain combines TRBV5-5 with TRBJ1-6; D gene ambiguous. The V end was cut by 0 bases, the J end by 4 bases, with 11 bases between. Germline V gene lookup returns CDR1 SGHKS and CDR2 YYEKEE (reference sequence). This CDR3 spans 16 amino acids.

The chain employs TRBV11-3 and TRBJ2-1, with 7 positions matching TRBD1. The germline gives CDR1 SGHNT, CDR2 YENEEA. The CDR3 length is 14 residues. With 4 bases clipped from V and 3 bases from J, the junction kept 3 bases outside the gene matches. The CDR3 coding sequence is TGTGCCAGCAGCTCCGGGACAGACTACAATGAGCAGTTCTTC. Translating it yields CASSSGTDYNEQFF.

This CDR3 reads CAISLTGDGANYGYTF. The CDR3 DNA sequence: TGTGCCATCAGCCTGACAGGGGACGGGGCTAACTATGGCTACACCTTC. The J gene is TRBJ1-2, the V gene TRBV10-3; TRBD1 matches at 8 bases. V dropped 6 bases and J dropped 0; count of bases not matched to a gene: 9. The CDR3 extends over 16 amino acids. CDR1 is ENHRY and CDR2 is SYGVKD in the germline V gene.

The chain couples TRBV9 to TRBJ2-7; TRBD1 aligns across 9 bases. The CDR3 is made up of 16 amino acids. The V and J ends lost 4 bases and 5 bases, in that order; junction bases with no gene match: 13. Germline V gene lookup returns CDR1 SGDLS and CDR2 YYNGEE. Here the CDR3 reads CASSPRGQGSGDEQYF. The CDR3 DNA sequence: TGTGCCAGCAGCCCCCGCGGACAGGGGTCGGGGGACGAGCAGTACTTC. The whole variable domain, remainder taken from reference TRBV9 and TRBJ2-7, is DSGVTQTPKHLITATGQRVTLRCSPRSGDLSVYWYQQSLDQGLQFLIQYYNGEERAKGNILERFSAQQFPDLHSELNLSSLELGDSALYFCASSPRGQGSGDEQYFGPGTRLTVT.

The chain carries TRBV19 and TRBJ2-7, with TRBD2 matching over 10 bases. The CDR3 contains 16 residues. Germline V lookup: CDR1 LNHDA, CDR2 SQIVND (reference sequence). V was clipped by 5 bases and J by 0 bases; unmatched bases: 7. CDR3 nucleotide sequence: TGTGCCAGTAGTCAATTTAGCGGGGGGAGCTCCTACGAGCAGTACTTC. Amino acid sequence: CASSQFSGGSSYEQYF.

This chain links TRBV6-2 or TRBV6-3 with TRBJ1-2, with D unclear. The ends were cut back, 0 bases at V and 3 bases at J, with 11 bases in the middle. The CDR3 totals 15 residues. Germline V lookup: CDR1 MNHEY, CDR2 SVGEGT. CDR3 region: CASSYSGSQYYGYTF. The CDR3, as DNA: TGTGCCAGCAGTTACTCTGGCAGCCAATACTATGGCTACACCTTC.

The V and J genes are TRBV7-9 and TRBJ1-4; D is perhaps TRBD1 (6 bases). With 7 bases removed from V and 0 bases from J, the gap between germline ends came to 15 bases. Germline loops: CDR1 SEHNR, CDR2 FQNEAQ (reference sequence). There are 16 residues in the CDR3. CDR3 residues: CASTKGVDATNEKLFF. For the CDR3, the DNA is TGTGCCAGCACCAAGGGGGTGGACGCAACTAATGAAAAACTGTTTTTT.

The rearrangement links TRBV19 to TRBJ1-2; D remains ambiguous. In germline, CDR1 is LNHDA, CDR2 SQIVND (reference sequence). The V gene lost 5 bases and the J gene lost 7 bases, with 11 bases spanning the gap. This CDR3 has 12 amino acids. The CDR3 here is CASSVEERGYTF. CDR3 in DNA: TGTGCCAGTAGTGTGGAGGAGCGTGGCTACACCTTC.

The rearrangement links TRBV18 to TRBJ2-1, with 12 bases matching TRBD2. This CDR3 comprises 17 residues. The V gene end was trimmed by 0 bases and the J gene end by 6 bases; junction bases not matched to a gene: 6. Germline V gene data show CDR1 as KGHSH and CDR2 as LQKENI. The CDR3 sequence is CASSPPVLAGGTNEQFF. The CDR3 nucleotides read TGTGCCAGCTCACCACCGGTCCTAGCGGGGGGGACCAATGAGCAGTTCTTC.

The chain employs TRBV6-5 and TRBJ1-6, with D hard to call. Trimming removed 2 bases from V and 9 bases from J, with 5 bases in between. Germline V gene data show CDR1 as MNHEY and CDR2 as SVGAGI. CDR3 length: 12 amino acids. The CDR3 DNA is TGTGCCAGCAGTTACCCCCCTTCACCCCTCCACTTT. Amino acid sequence: CASSYPPSPLHF.

This clone was detected only once. In DNA form, the CDR3 reads TGTGCCACCAGCAGAGATGAGTCCGGGGTCCTTGATACGCAGTATTTT. Its translation is CATSRDESGVLDTQYF. The chain joins TRBV15 to TRBJ2-3, with D perhaps TRBD2 (5 bases). V was pared by 0 bases and J by 6 bases, with 16 bases between. CDR1 and CDR2 (germline): LNHNV, YYDKDF (reference sequence). CDR3 length: 16 residues.

The J gene is TRBJ2-5, the V gene TRBV14, with D possibly TRBD1 on 6 matching bases. Trimming removed 4 bases from V and 6 bases from J, with 27 bases in between. CDR1 and CDR2 (germline): SGHDN, FVKESK. The CDR3 length is 18 residues. The CDR3 region has the DNA TGTGCCAGCAGCCCATACGAGGGGCGTGGCAGGGGCCTACAGACCCAGTACTTC. It codes for CASSPYEGRGRGLQTQYF.

V is TRBV7-6 and J is TRBJ2-3, with 11 bases matching TRBD1. Trimming at V came to 5 bases and at J to 3 bases, leaving 7 bases not matched to a gene. This CDR3 is built from 16 residues. Germline values: CDR1 SGHVS, CDR2 FNYEAQ. The CDR3 DNA is TGTGCCAGCAGCGGTCGGACAGGGGGCAGGACAGATACGCAGTATTTT. Its translation: CASSGRTGGRTDTQYF.

This rearrangement joins TRBV25-1 to TRBJ1-4, with D perhaps TRBD1 (6 bases). The CDR3 covers 15 residues. The V and J ends lost 3 bases and 0 bases respectively, with 8 bases between them. Germline lookup yields CDR1 MGHDK and CDR2 SYGVNS. The CDR3 nucleotides are TGTGCCAGCAGTGAGCAGGGGACAACTAATGAAAAACTGTTTTTT. The encoded protein is CASSEQGTTNEKLFF.

The rearrangement joins TRBV24-1 to TRBJ2-1; D is ambiguous. V shed 4 bases and J shed 6 bases, with 6 bases lying between them. The CDR3 loop spans 12 amino acids. Germline V gene lookup returns CDR1 KGHDR and CDR2 SFDVKD. CDR3 in DNA: TGTGCCACCAGTGACGCTAGCAATGAGCAGTTCTTC. It yields the protein CATSDASNEQFF.

V gene TRBV7-2 combines with J gene TRBJ2-7; 14 bases agree with TRBD2. Germline V lookup: CDR1 SGHTA, CDR2 FQGNSA. The CDR3 loop spans 14 amino acids. Trimming cost V 10 bases and J 1 base; bases outside gene matches: 3. CDR3 in amino acids: CATGLAGGSYEQYF. The CDR3 region has the DNA TGTGCCACCGGACTAGCGGGGGGTTCCTACGAGCAGTACTTC.

The chain joins TRBV7-2 to TRBJ1-2; 8 nucleotides match TRBD1. The germline CDR1 and CDR2 sequences are SGHTA and FQGNSA. The CDR3 runs to 15 residues. V dropped 5 bases and J dropped 3; count of bases not matched to a gene: 8. CDR3 loop: CASSTRTGTHYGYTF. As DNA, the CDR3 is TGTGCCAGCAGCACGCGGACAGGGACTCACTATGGCTACACCTTC.

The V gene is TRBV6-5, the J gene TRBJ2-7; 11 nucleotides line up with TRBD1. Losses at the gene ends were 2 bases for V and 6 bases for J; bases not matched to a gene: 9. Germline assignment: CDR1 MNHEY and CDR2 SVGAGI. The CDR3 loop spans 16 amino acids. In DNA, the CDR3 is TGTGCCAGCAGTTACGATTCCGGGACAGGGGGGTCCGAGCAGTACTTC. Translation: CASSYDSGTGGSEQYF.

The chain carries TRBV7-2 and TRBJ2-7; 7 bases align to TRBD2. This CDR3 is built from 14 residues. The J segment lost 3 bases and the V segment lost 1 base, leaving 3 bases of the junction unmatched. The V gene's germline CDR1 is SGHTA and CDR2 FQGNSA. The CDR3 protein is CASSLVGGNYEQYF. The CDR3 region has the DNA TGTGCCAGCAGCTTAGTGGGAGGGAACTACGAGCAGTACTTC.

This chain joins TRBV27 and TRBJ1-1, with TRBD1 as a possible D gene (6 bases). The CDR3 is made up of 17 amino acids. V was trimmed by 6 bases and J by 5 bases, leaving 25 bases between them. Germline lookup yields CDR1 MNHEY and CDR2 SMNVEV (reference sequence). CDR3 sequence: CASSPSLGGGRGTEAFF. CDR3 DNA: TGTGCCAGCAGCCCATCTCTAGGAGGGGGACGAGGGACTGAAGCTTTCTTT.

The chain couples TRBV9 to TRBJ2-3; unclear D gene. V was pared by 4 bases and J by 2 bases, with 17 bases between. The length of the CDR3 is 16 residues. Germline CDR1 SGDLS, CDR2 YYNGEE. The CDR3 spells CASSLRSLRNTDTQYF. In DNA, the CDR3 is TGTGCCAGCAGCCTCCGATCCCTTAGGAACACAGATACGCAGTATTTT.

The CDR3: CAWRRGGSSGANVLTF. In DNA form, the CDR3 reads TGTGCCTGGAGGCGTGGCGGCAGCTCTGGGGCCAACGTCCTGACTTTC. The genes are TRBV30 and TRBJ2-6; D gene unclear. V was trimmed by 3 bases and J by 0 bases, leaving 12 bases between them. Looked up from germline, CDR1 is GTSNPN and CDR2 is SVGIG (reference sequence). This CDR3 comprises 16 residues.

The chain uses TRBV7-2 and TRBJ2-3, with D unclear. From germline, CDR1 is SGHTA and CDR2 FQGNSA. Trimming left V 6 bases short and J 0 bases short, with 13 bases between. This CDR3 spans 15 amino acids. The CDR3 protein is CASRRTQLSTDTQYF. For the CDR3, the DNA is TGTGCCAGCAGGAGGACGCAATTAAGCACAGATACGCAGTATTTT.

The chain links TRBV10-1 to TRBJ1-1; a possible D gene is TRBD1 (6 bases). Trimming left V 7 bases short and J 4 bases short, with 22 bases between. Per the germline V gene, CDR1 is WNHNN and CDR2 is SYGVQD (reference sequence). The CDR3 sequence is 16 residues long. CDR3 nucleotides: TGCGCCAGCACCCAATGTGGGCAGGGGAGTACCACTGAAGCTTTCTTT. Translation gives CASTQCGQGSTTEAFF.

A note on this clone: The junction and the germline gene differ at one end; a read error may be behind it. The V gene is TRBV5-1, the J gene TRBJ1-1, with TRBD1 as a possible D gene (5 bases). CDR3 size: 15 residues. In germline, CDR1 is SGHRS, CDR2 YFSETQ. Here the CDR3 reads CASSSRGDGNTEAFF. The CDR3 coding sequence is TGTGCCAGCAGCTCACGAGGGGACGGCAACACTGAAGCTTTCTTT.

The chain couples TRBV4-3 to TRBJ2-2; no clear D. This CDR3 comprises 14 residues. Trimming shortened V by 0 bases and J by 7 bases, and 9 bases separated the two germline ends. CDR1 is LGHNA and CDR2 is YSLEER in the germline V gene. The CDR3 protein is CASSQDLVSGELFF. CDR3 sequence (DNA): TGCGCCAGCAGCCAAGATCTAGTTAGCGGGGAGCTGTTTTTT.